Shown below are 32 T cell receptor beta chains from a single sample sequenced in a study of human T cells and chemical hapten exposure. One entry per CDR3 protein results from TCRdb running MiXCR on the 5' RACE reads. The table records 110,000 or so distinct CDR3 sequences, approximately 19% of them present only once. Sequencing started from total RNA isolated from unfractionated whole blood. Every receptor here comes from a human donor in good health.

The gene calls are TRBV28 and TRBJ2-7; D gene unclear. This CDR3 comprises 17 residues. V dropped 5 bases and J dropped 0 bases, with 20 bases sitting between them. The germline V gene encodes CDR1 MDHEN and CDR2 SYDVKM. CDR3 loop: CASSITRSRISSYEQYF. For the CDR3, the DNA is TGTGCCAGCAGTATCACCCGCAGTCGGATAAGCTCCTACGAGCAGTACTTC.

This clonotype was seen a handful of times. The chain combines TRBV6-5 with TRBJ1-1; D gene unclear. V shed 6 bases and J shed 0 bases, with 11 bases lying between them. From germline, CDR1 is MNHEY and CDR2 SVGAGI. The CDR3 is 14 residues long. The CDR3 DNA is TGTGCCAGCAGCTCCGTCCTCATGAACACTGAAGCTTTCTTT. Translating gives CASSSVLMNTEAFF.

Only a few counts were recorded for this clonotype. The rearrangement joins TRBV28 to TRBJ1-5; D remains unclear. Trimming cost V 2 bases and J 9 bases, with 5 bases left between them. The CDR3 is 11 amino acids. The V gene's germline CDR1 is MDHEN and CDR2 SYDVKM. CDR3 protein: CASSLDWPQHF. In DNA form, the CDR3 reads TGTGCCAGCAGTTTAGACTGGCCCCAGCATTTT. The full variable domain, in which reference TRBV28 and TRBJ1-5 provide the parts outside the CDR3, is DVKVTQSSRYLVKRTGEKVFLECVQDMDHENMFWYRQDPGLGLRLIYFSYDVKMKEKGDIPEGYSVSREKKERFSLILESASTNQTSMYLCASSLDWPQHFGDGTRLSIL.

The chain employs TRBV7-2 and TRBJ2-1; TRBD2 might be the D (6 bases). Trimming removed 5 bases from V and 0 bases from J, with 8 bases in between. Germline V gene sequence: CDR1 SGHTA, CDR2 FQGNSA. This CDR3 spans 14 amino acids. The CDR3 reads CASSETSSYNEQFF. CDR3 coding DNA: TGTGCCAGCAGCGAGACTAGCTCCTACAATGAGCAGTTCTTC.

This clonotype was seen ten or more times. The CDR3 coding sequence is TGCAGCGCTCGCAAGCAGGGGGCGGTTACCGGGGAGCTGTTTTTT. Translated, it gives CSARKQGAVTGELFF. V gene TRBV29-1 combines with J gene TRBJ2-2; 8 bases align to TRBD1. The CDR3 has 15 amino acids. The V gene's germline CDR1 is SQVTM and CDR2 ANQGSEA. The trim removed 7 bases at V and 5 bases at J, leaving 12 bases unmatched.

This clonotype was seen a handful of times. The chain combines TRBV18 with TRBJ2-7; D remains ambiguous. Trimming took 3 bases from V and 2 from J, leaving 8 bases between them. The germline V gene encodes CDR1 KGHSH and CDR2 LQKENI. The CDR3 extends over 13 amino acids. The CDR3 sequence is CASSPGRTYEQYF. The DNA of the CDR3 is TGTGCCAGCTCACCTGGACGTACCTACGAGCAGTACTTC. Full variable domain (rest looked up from reference TRBV18 and TRBJ2-7): NAGVMQNPRHLVRRRGQEARLRCSPMKGHSHVYWYRQLPEEGLKFMVYLQKENIIDESGMPKERFSAEFPKEGPSILRIQQVVRGDSAAYFCASSPGRTYEQYFGPGTRLTVT.

The chain links TRBV19 to TRBJ2-6; D is unresolved. Trimming took 8 bases from V and 0 from J, leaving 8 bases between them. The CDR3 is 14 amino acids. Per the germline V gene, CDR1 is LNHDA and CDR2 is SQIVND (reference sequence). The DNA for the CDR3 is TGTGCCAGTCAGAAGGTCTCTGGGGCCAACGTCCTGACTTTC. Translating it yields CASQKVSGANVLTF.

The J gene is TRBJ2-3, the V gene TRBV6-6, with unresolved D. This CDR3 comprises 14 residues. V lost 0 bases and J 0 bases, leaving 4 bases between the germline ends. The germline CDR1 and CDR2 sequences are MNHNY and SVGAGI (reference sequence). For the CDR3, the DNA is TGTGCCAGCAGTTACTCTGCGAGCACAGATACGCAGTATTTT. This codes for CASSYSASTDTQYF.

Only a few counts were recorded for this clonotype. This rearrangement joins TRBV12-3 or TRBV12-4 to TRBJ2-1, with no clear D. V lost 5 bases and J lost 9, with 11 bases in between. This CDR3 contains 12 residues. CDR3 amino acids: CASSPRLGEQFF. The CDR3 DNA reads TGTGCCAGCAGTCCCCGACTGGGTGAGCAGTTCTTC.

This clonotype has more than one count but fewer than ten. The gene calls are TRBV24-1 and TRBJ2-2; TRBD2 aligns across 15 bases. V shed 4 bases, J shed 4 bases, and the junction held 12 bases outside the gene matches. The CDR3 contains 20 residues. CDR1 and CDR2 (germline): KGHDR, SFDVKD. CDR3 DNA sequence: TGTGCCACCAGTGACCCGACCGGGACTAGCGGGAGGTTTAGCACCGGGGAGCTGTTTTTT. Its translation is CATSDPTGTSGRFSTGELFF.

This clonotype was counted a few times. The rearrangement links TRBV7-2 to TRBJ2-7, with D maybe TRBD1 (5 bases). CDR1 is SGHTA, CDR2 FQGNSA, per germline. Trimming took 1 base from V and 7 from J, leaving 17 bases between them. The CDR3 consists of 15 residues. The CDR3 protein is CASSLDSGMAWEQYF. In DNA form, the CDR3 reads TGTGCCAGCAGCTTAGATTCAGGGATGGCGTGGGAGCAGTACTTC. Drawing the rest from reference TRBV7-2 and TRBJ2-7, the complete variable domain is GAGVSQSPSNKVTEKGKDVELRCDPISGHTALYWYRQSLGQGLEFLIYFQGNSAPDKSGLPSDRFSAERTGGSVSTLTIQRTQQEDSAVYLCASSLDSGMAWEQYFGPGTRLTVT.

CDR3 residues: CASSTGGTDIQYF. The CDR3 DNA is TGCGCCAGCAGCACAGGGGGGACGGACATTCAGTACTTC. This rearrangement joins TRBV5-1 to TRBJ2-4; TRBD1 matches 8 bases. Germline values: CDR1 SGHRS, CDR2 YFSETQ. V lost 4 bases and J lost 8; bases outside the gene matches: 5. This CDR3 spans 13 amino acids.

This clonotype has a handful of counts. This chain's CDR3 is CSVVAVRGNEQFF. CDR3 coding DNA: TGCAGCGTTGTTGCGGTGAGGGGCAATGAGCAGTTCTTC. This chain uses TRBV29-1 with TRBJ2-1; D possibly uses TRBD1 or TRBD2 (5 bases each). This CDR3 spans 13 amino acids. CDR1 and CDR2 (germline): SQVTM, ANQGSEA. V lost 4 bases and J lost 6, with 13 bases in between.

This clonotype was seen a few times. The chain couples TRBV10-3 to TRBJ2-5; TRBD1 is a possible D gene (6 bases). The V end lost 0 bases, the J end lost 4 bases, and 12 bases lay between the germline ends. Germline V CDR1 and CDR2: ENHRY, SYGVKD. The CDR3 is made up of 15 amino acids. Here the CDR3 DNA reads TGTGCCATCAGTGAGTCTCCAGGGGCCCTAGAGACCCAGTACTTC. It translates to CAISESPGALETQYF.

This chain connects TRBV5-4 to TRBJ1-2; 7 bases fit TRBD1. V dropped 6 bases and J dropped 7; count of bases not matched to a gene: 9. The CDR3 contains 13 residues. Germline CDR1 and CDR2: SGHNT and YYREEE (reference sequence). CDR3 sequence: CASTPRDRVGYTF. In nucleotides, the CDR3 is TGTGCCAGCACCCCTAGAGACAGGGTTGGCTACACCTTC.

The chain is built from TRBV2 and TRBJ2-7; TRBD2 might be the D (5 bases). V lost 6 bases and J lost 6, with 15 bases in between. This CDR3 is built from 13 residues. Germline CDR1 SNHLY, CDR2 FYNNEI. The CDR3, as DNA: TGTGCCAGCAGCCCCGGACTCGGCCGCGAGCAGTACTTC. It translates to CASSPGLGREQYF.

This chain connects TRBV12-3 or TRBV12-4 to TRBJ2-3, with 8 positions matching TRBD1. The CDR3 has 14 amino acids. The J segment lost 1 base and the V segment lost 7 bases, leaving 4 bases of the junction unmatched. CDR3 DNA: TGTGCCAGCAAATTGGACAGGGGCACAGATACGCAGTATTTT. Residues: CASKLDRGTDTQYF.

V is TRBV20-1 and J is TRBJ1-4; 9 nucleotides match TRBD1. V lost 5 bases, J lost 5 bases, and 12 bases stayed unmatched. In germline, CDR1 is DFQATT, CDR2 SNEGSKA (reference sequence). The CDR3 sequence is 16 residues long. The CDR3 loop reads CSASRDRAILNEKLFF. For the CDR3, the DNA is TGCAGTGCTTCCCGGGACAGGGCAATTTTAAATGAAAAACTGTTTTTT.

This chain joins TRBV27 and TRBJ2-1; 8 bases are shared with TRBD2. Trimming cost V 3 bases and J 8 bases; bases outside gene matches: 9. The CDR3 sequence is 15 residues long. Per the germline V gene, CDR1 is MNHEY and CDR2 is SMNVEV (reference sequence). The CDR3 DNA is TGTGCCAGCAGTTTGTCCAGCGGGAGAAGTGATGAGCAGTTCTTC. The encoded protein is CASSLSSGRSDEQFF.

This clonotype occurred a few times. CDR3 sequence reads: CSASIRGASGNTIYF. Written as DNA, the CDR3 is TGCAGTGCTAGTATAAGAGGCGCATCTGGAAACACCATATATTTT. This rearrangement joins TRBV20-1 to TRBJ1-3; D uncertain. Germline CDR1 and CDR2: DFQATT and SNEGSKA (reference sequence). Trimming took off 3 bases at V and 1 base at J, with 13 bases between the two ends. The CDR3 loop spans 15 amino acids.

This clonotype was counted between two and nine times. The chain combines TRBV13 with TRBJ1-3; TRBD1 might be the D (6 bases). V was pared by 7 bases and J by 8 bases, with 18 bases between. The CDR3 length is 14 residues. Germline lookup yields CDR1 PRHDT and CDR2 FYEKMQ (reference sequence). The CDR3 DNA reads TGTGCCAGCACCCGAACAGGGTTGGGAGACACCATATATTTT. Translating gives CASTRTGLGDTIYF.

J is TRBJ2-1 and V is TRBV4-1, with 15 bases aligning to TRBD2. Germline V gene lookup returns CDR1 MGHRA and CDR2 YSYEKL. This CDR3 has 16 amino acids. Trimming took 2 bases from V and 8 from J; bases not matched to a gene: 4. CDR3 DNA: TGCGCCAGCAGCCAAAGCGGGACTAGCGGGAGGTATGAGCAGTTCTTC. As protein: CASSQSGTSGRYEQFF.

V usage is TRBV4-1 and J usage is TRBJ2-6; TRBD1 matches at 8 bases. Germline assignment: CDR1 MGHRA and CDR2 YSYEKL. V was pared by 1 base and J by 0 bases, with 8 bases of the junction left unmatched. This CDR3 has 19 amino acids. The CDR3 coding sequence is TGCGCCAGCAGCCAAGTTTTCAGGGGGCGATCCTCTGGGGCCAACGTCCTGACTTTC. It translates to CASSQVFRGRSSGANVLTF.

V gene TRBV12-3 or TRBV12-4 combines with J gene TRBJ1-1, with 7 bases lining up with TRBD1. Trimming cost V 3 bases and J 12 bases; bases outside gene matches: 16. This CDR3 contains 15 residues. The chain's CDR3 is CASSFQKGAGDDTFF. In nucleotides, the CDR3 is TGTGCCAGCAGTTTCCAAAAGGGGGCAGGAGATGATACTTTCTTT.

V and J are TRBV29-1 and TRBJ2-1; 7 bases align to TRBD2. This CDR3 has 15 residues. Germline V gene sequence: CDR1 SQVTM, CDR2 ANQGSEA. Trimming at V came to 1 base and at J to 2 bases, leaving 5 bases not matched to a gene. The CDR3 coding sequence is TGCAGCGTTGAAGGGGCTAGCGGAGCCTACAATGAGCAGTTCTTC. It encodes CSVEGASGAYNEQFF.

This clonotype was observed a handful of times. V and J are TRBV4-2 and TRBJ2-7, with D unclear. Germline V gene data show CDR1 as LGHNA and CDR2 as YNFKEQ. Trimming took off 1 base at V and 2 bases at J, with 9 bases between the two ends. This CDR3 comprises 14 residues. Here the CDR3 reads CASSQVHGAYEQYF. CDR3 in DNA: TGTGCCAGCAGCCAAGTTCACGGTGCCTACGAGCAGTACTTC.

CDR3 nucleotide sequence: TGTGCCAGCGGACCTTACACAGATACGCAGTATTTT. It encodes CASGPYTDTQYF. This chain connects TRBV7-9 to TRBJ2-3; no firm D call. The CDR3 spans 12 residues. CDR1 is SEHNR and CDR2 is FQNEAQ in the germline V gene (reference sequence). V lost 8 bases to trimming and J lost 2 bases, with 8 bases between them.

The chain is built from TRBV7-6 and TRBJ2-3, with D maybe TRBD2 (5 bases). V lost 1 base and J lost 4, with 24 bases in between. This CDR3 comprises 19 residues. CDR1 SGHVS and CDR2 FNYEAQ come from the germline V gene. In DNA, the CDR3 is TGTGCCAGCAGCTTAGTAAGATTCAACCTGCTAGCAGCCCCAGATACGCAGTATTTT. Its translation is CASSLVRFNLLAAPDTQYF.

This clonotype was seen only a few times. The junction shows a germline mismatch at one end, possibly a read error. V is TRBV7-9 and J is TRBJ2-7; D possibly corresponds to TRBD2 (7 bases). Germline lookup yields CDR1 SEHNR and CDR2 FQNEAQ (reference sequence). The CDR3 spans 11 residues. The CDR3 sequence: CASSTNGGPRF. CDR3 sequence (DNA): TGTGCCAGCAGCACAAACGGGGGGCCCCGGTTC.

This clonotype showed up just a few times. The J gene is TRBJ2-5, the V gene TRBV6-2 or TRBV6-3, with D uncertain. The CDR3 runs to 15 residues. Germline CDR1 MNHEY, CDR2 SVGEGT. V lost 7 bases and J lost 2, with 17 bases in between. This chain's CDR3 is CASTLFVGRQETQYF. CDR3 nucleotides: TGTGCCAGCACCCTGTTCGTAGGTCGACAAGAGACCCAGTACTTC.

This clonotype has more than one count but fewer than ten. V is TRBV12-5 and J is TRBJ2-3, with D perhaps matching TRBD1 (5 bases). The CDR3 sequence is 14 residues long. The germline V gene has CDR1 LGHNT and CDR2 FRNRAP. V was pared by 4 bases and J by 4 bases, with 12 bases between. Here the CDR3 DNA reads TGTGCTAGTGGTTCCCAGCAGGGTGCAGATACGCAGTATTTT. It is translated as CASGSQQGADTQYF.

CDR3 region: CASSPGPLYEQYF. The CDR3, as DNA: TGTGCCAGCAGCCCGGGACCCCTCTACGAGCAGTACTTC. The chain links TRBV2 to TRBJ2-7; perhaps D is TRBD1 or TRBD2 (5 bases each). Germline CDR1 and CDR2: SNHLY and FYNNEI. V lost 6 bases to trimming and J lost 3 bases, with 12 bases between them. This CDR3 has 13 residues.